In this sample, the clone carrying this TCR beta chain turned up many times. Each CDR3 protein gets one entry after TCRdb re-called the RT-PCR reads with MiXCR. The sample lists around 700,000 distinct CDR3 sequences, about 14% occurring once. CDR3 length: 15 amino acids. Germline loops: CDR1 MNHNY, CDR2 SVGAGI (reference sequence). The V and J ends lost 2 bases and 5 bases, in that order; junction bases with no gene match: 6. This chain connects TRBV6-6 to TRBJ2-5; 9 nucleotides align to TRBD2. The TCR comes from a female donor in good health, serving as a healthy control. The specimen sequenced was memory CD4+ T cells from blood. CDR3 coding DNA: TGTGCCAGCAGTTACACCTCGGGACTAGCCGAGACCCAGTACTTC. Translation: CASSYTSGLAETQYF.